This T cell receptor (beta chain) was retrieved from a study of T cell responses to AZD1222 COVID-19 vaccine. Study in general: Analysis merged second doses at about 4 or about 12 weeks.

Profiling relied on immunoSEQ multiplex PCR, and the TCRdb table lists in-frame clones only, not all of them. The table shows 150,000 to 200,000 clones, with roughly 92% occurring only once. To note about this clone: Its antigen is not known.

CDR3 length: 13 amino acids. After removal of 3 bases from V and 8 bases from J, the junction contained 3 bases not matched to a gene. The germline V gene has CDR1 SGHRS and CDR2 YFSETQ. The study, taken as a whole, reports: Repertoires were collected only later (after the peak T cell response had occurred). The number of AZD1222 recipients seropositive at baseline was only five to seven.

This specimen was peripheral blood, taken on day 0 of AZD1222 vaccination. This sequence joins TRBV5-1 and TRBJ2-1, with TRBD1 matching over 9 bases. The source of this sequence is an adult in good health. The CDR3 DNA reads TGCGCCAGCAGCTGGGACAGGGTCGATGAGCAGTTCTTC. Protein sequence: CASSWDRVDEQFF.